A single sample is the source of the 18 T cell receptor beta chains below, sequenced in a study of spatial heterogeneity in lung cancer. Time point here: sample taken at primary tumor resection. TCRdb passed the 5' RACE reads through MiXCR, listing each CDR3 protein once. Among about 10,000 distinct CDR3 sequences, approximately 6.3% were seen once, and the ten largest hold more than 25%. Sequencing used normal lung tissue next to the tumor, obtained at surgery. The receptor source for this set is a male donor with early-stage non-small cell lung cancer.

This clonotype was counted a few times. The chain recombines TRBV19 with TRBJ2-4; 7 bases are a match to TRBD1. This CDR3 region has 14 residues. The germline gives CDR1 LNHDA, CDR2 SQIVND (reference sequence). Trimming at V came to 4 bases and at J to 8 bases, leaving 8 bases not matched to a gene. The CDR3 is CASSRGQFSDIQYF. DNA of the CDR3: TGTGCCAGTAGTAGGGGACAGTTTTCCGACATTCAGTACTTC.

This clonotype was counted at least ten times. The V gene is TRBV21-1, the J gene TRBJ2-5; the table's D call, TRBD2, was not checked against the DNA. TRBV21-1 has pseudogene status. The CDR3 length is 14 residues. This CDR3 is CASSAHRGGETQYF. DNA for the CDR3: TGTGCCAGCAGCGCCCACAGAGGCGGGGAGACCCAGTACTTC.

This clonotype occurred many times. The chain couples TRBV13 to TRBJ2-5; no firm D call. Trimming took 3 bases from V and 1 from J, leaving 6 bases between them. The CDR3 consists of 13 residues. Germline V CDR1 and CDR2: PRHDT, FYEKMQ (reference sequence). CDR3 DNA: TGTGCCAGCAGCTTCCGGGCCCAAGAGACCCAGTACTTC. Translation gives CASSFRAQETQYF. Full variable domain (missing parts from reference TRBV13 and TRBJ2-5): AAGVIQSPRHLIKEKRETATLKCYPIPRHDTVYWYQQGPGQDPQFLISFYEKMQSDKGSIPDRFSAQQFSDYHSELNMSSLELGDSALYFCASSFRAQETQYFGPGTRLLVL.

This clonotype was detected a few times. The V call is TRBV4-3, the J call TRBJ1-2; 9 nucleotides agree with TRBD1. Per the germline V gene, CDR1 is LGHNA and CDR2 is YSLEER. The length of the CDR3 is 15 residues. V lost 0 bases and J lost 4; bases outside the gene matches: 3. The CDR3 nucleotides are TGCGCCAGCAGCCAAGATGGGACAGGGAGCTATGGCTACACCTTC. Protein sequence: CASSQDGTGSYGYTF.

This clonotype was picked up a small number of times. J is TRBJ2-1 and V is TRBV11-2, with 15 bases identical to TRBD2. CDR1 is SGHAT, CDR2 FQNNGV, per germline. The CDR3 spans 18 residues. The trim removed 5 bases at V and 2 bases at J, leaving 7 bases unmatched. CDR3 loop: CASSTGLAGGPPYNEQFF. The DNA of the CDR3 is TGTGCCAGCAGCACGGGACTAGCGGGAGGCCCCCCCTACAATGAGCAGTTCTTC.

This clonotype was detected ten times or more. The V call is TRBV14, the J call TRBJ1-5; D gene uncertain. Germline CDR1 and CDR2: SGHDN and FVKESK. Deletions cut 0 bases from V and 7 bases from J, with 7 bases between. This CDR3 spans 13 amino acids. The chain's CDR3 is CASSQDEFQPQHF. CDR3 DNA: TGTGCCAGCAGCCAAGATGAGTTCCAGCCCCAGCATTTT.

This clonotype was seen repeatedly, ten times or more. The chain is built from TRBV27 and TRBJ1-5; D is unclear. V lost 2 bases and J lost 4, with 6 bases in between. The germline V gene has CDR1 MNHEY and CDR2 SMNVEV (reference sequence). CDR3 length: 13 amino acids. CDR3 loop: CASSLNGNQPQHF. The CDR3 DNA reads TGTGCCAGCAGTTTAAATGGGAATCAGCCCCAGCATTTT.

This clonotype came up many times. The chain carries TRBV6-1 and TRBJ2-7; either TRBD1 or TRBD2 may supply D (5 bases each). V lost 4 bases to trimming and J lost 2 bases, with 12 bases between them. Germline loops: CDR1 MNHNS, CDR2 SASEGT. The CDR3 contains 14 residues. In nucleotides, the CDR3 is TGTGCCAGCAGTGGTATGGGGGACCCCTACGAGCAGTACTTC. Translated: CASSGMGDPYEQYF.

This clonotype was detected many times. The chain links TRBV5-1 to TRBJ2-3, with D hard to call. This CDR3 contains 15 residues. The V and J ends lost 0 bases and 2 bases respectively, with 10 bases between them. The germline CDR1 and CDR2 sequences are SGHRS and YFSETQ. CDR3: CASSLGGYLTDTQYF. In DNA form, the CDR3 reads TGCGCCAGCAGCTTGGGCGGTTACCTCACAGATACGCAGTATTTT.

This clonotype was found many times. This chain uses TRBV5-6 with TRBJ1-1; D may be TRBD1 (6 bases). The CDR3 has 12 amino acids. Trimming shortened V by 2 bases and J by 11 bases, and 13 bases separated the two germline ends. Germline CDR1 is SGHDT and CDR2 is YYEEEE. For the CDR3, the DNA is TGTGCCAGCAGCTTCAGGGGCGAAGGGGCTTTCTTT. Translation gives CASSFRGEGAFF.

This clonotype came up many times. The chain combines TRBV9 with TRBJ2-3; TRBD2 agrees at 11 bases. The CDR3 consists of 20 residues. The J segment lost 0 bases and the V segment lost 0 bases, leaving 12 bases of the junction unmatched. In germline, CDR1 is SGDLS, CDR2 YYNGEE. The CDR3 region is CASSVGTSGGRSSSTDTQYF. CDR3 DNA sequence: TGTGCCAGCAGCGTAGGAACTAGCGGGGGCCGATCTTCTAGCACAGATACGCAGTATTTT.

By sample fraction, this clonotype is medium-sized (0.01 to 0.1%). J is TRBJ1-1 and V is TRBV5-1; D call uncertain. The germline V gene has CDR1 SGHRS and CDR2 YFSETQ. The V and J ends lost 0 bases and 5 bases respectively, with 11 bases between them. This CDR3 is 14 amino acids long. The chain's CDR3 is CASSLGGMETEAFF. The CDR3 DNA reads as TGCGCCAGCAGCTTGGGAGGGATGGAAACTGAAGCTTTCTTT.

The table lists this clonotype with many counts. This chain joins TRBV6-6 and TRBJ1-2; no clear D gene. The CDR3 consists of 15 residues. The germline V gene has CDR1 MNHNY and CDR2 SVGAGI (reference sequence). V was trimmed by 0 bases and J by 0 bases, leaving 8 bases between them. DNA of the CDR3: TGTGCCAGCAGTTACTCAGACGGGACTAACTATGGCTACACCTTC. It specifies CASSYSDGTNYGYTF.

The sample holds many counts of this clonotype. The CDR3, as DNA: TGTGCCAGCAGCCCCCAGGGGCGGGCAGATACGCAGTATTTT. Translated: CASSPQGRADTQYF. The V and J genes are TRBV7-3 and TRBJ2-3; perhaps TRBD1 as D (6 bases). The V end was cut by 5 bases, the J end by 4 bases, with 13 bases between. CDR3 length equals 14 residues. The germline gives CDR1 SGHTA, CDR2 FQGTGA.

This clonotype has a handful of counts. The chain couples TRBV12-3 or TRBV12-4 to TRBJ1-2; D might be TRBD1 (5 bases). The germline V and J ends were trimmed by 4 bases and 1 base, with 10 bases remaining between them. This CDR3 comprises 14 residues. CDR3 sequence: CASSYPQGNYGYTF. Written as DNA, the CDR3 is TGTGCCAGCAGTTATCCTCAGGGTAACTATGGCTACACCTTC.

At least ten counts were recorded for this clonotype. The chain carries TRBV7-2 and TRBJ2-5; D is possibly TRBD1 or TRBD2 (5 bases each). This CDR3 contains 12 residues. V was clipped by 2 bases and J by 7 bases, with 8 bases between them. Germline CDR1 SGHTA, CDR2 FQGNSA. The CDR3 DNA is TGTGCCAGCAGCTTACCTGGGGGGACCCAGTACTTC. Translating gives CASSLPGGTQYF. Full variable domain (remainder filled in from reference TRBV7-2 and TRBJ2-5): GAGVSQSPSNKVTEKGKDVELRCDPISGHTALYWYRQSLGQGLEFLIYFQGNSAPDKSGLPSDRFSAERTGGSVSTLTIQRTQQEDSAVYLCASSLPGGTQYFGPGTRLLVL.

There are many counts of this clonotype. The chain combines TRBV12-3 or TRBV12-4 with TRBJ2-6; 8 positions match TRBD1. This CDR3 spans 17 amino acids. J was trimmed by 0 bases and V by 6 bases; bases with no gene match: 7. This chain's CDR3 is CASRPGTGDSGANVLTF. CDR3 in DNA: TGTGCCAGCAGACCAGGGACAGGCGACTCTGGGGCCAACGTCCTGACTTTC.

This clonotype is large. The chain combines TRBV6-5 with TRBJ2-7; D might be TRBD1 (6 bases). The CDR3 covers 16 residues. Trimming removed 6 bases from V and 6 bases from J, with 24 bases in between. The germline V gene has CDR1 MNHEY and CDR2 SVGAGI. The DNA for the CDR3 is TGTGCCAGCAGCCTACAGGGAATGAGAGGTCGGGCCGAGCAGTACTTC. Amino acid sequence: CASSLQGMRGRAEQYF.